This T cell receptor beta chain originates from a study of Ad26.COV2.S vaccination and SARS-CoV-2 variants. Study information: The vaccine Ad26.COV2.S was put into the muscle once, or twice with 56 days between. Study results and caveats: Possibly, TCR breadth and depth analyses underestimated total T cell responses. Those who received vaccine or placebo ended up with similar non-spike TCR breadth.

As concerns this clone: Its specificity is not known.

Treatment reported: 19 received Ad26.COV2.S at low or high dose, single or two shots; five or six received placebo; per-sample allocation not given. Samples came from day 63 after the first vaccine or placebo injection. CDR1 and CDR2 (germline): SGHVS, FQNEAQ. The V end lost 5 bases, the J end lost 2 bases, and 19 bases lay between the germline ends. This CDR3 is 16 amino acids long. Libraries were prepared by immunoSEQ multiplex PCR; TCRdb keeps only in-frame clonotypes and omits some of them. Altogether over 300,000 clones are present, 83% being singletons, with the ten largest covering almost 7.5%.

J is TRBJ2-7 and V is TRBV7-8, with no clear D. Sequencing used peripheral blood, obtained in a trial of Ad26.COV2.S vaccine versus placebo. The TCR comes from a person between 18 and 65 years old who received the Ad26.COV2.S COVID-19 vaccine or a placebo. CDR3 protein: CASSRPPQPFPYEQYF. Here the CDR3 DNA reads TGTGCCAGCAGCCGACCCCCTCAGCCCTTCCCCTACGAGCAGTACTTC.